The 31 T cell receptor beta chains in this list originate from one sample, sequenced in a study of blood T cell repertoires in COVID-19. The repertoire was sequenced with immunoSEQ multiplex PCR; TCRdb's copy has only in-frame clones and lacks some. The table records hundreds of thousands of clones, around nine tenths of them present only once. The sample was peripheral blood. The receptors were gathered from a man in his 70s with acute or convalescent COVID-19.

V gene TRBV4-1 combines with J gene TRBJ2-2; D is uncertain. The CDR3 runs 17 residues. Germline CDR1 MGHRA, CDR2 YSYEKL. V lost 1 base and J lost 0, with 12 bases in between. This CDR3 is CASSQAKRLANTGELFF. In DNA form, the CDR3 reads TGCGCCAGCAGCCAAGCGAAGAGACTCGCGAACACCGGGGAGCTGTTTTTT.

This clone was found once. V and J are TRBV2 and TRBJ2-2; 8 bases align to TRBD1. CDR3 size: 19 residues. CDR1 is SNHLY and CDR2 is FYNNEI in the germline V gene. Trimming took 5 bases from V and 4 from J; bases not matched to a gene: 18. CDR3 protein: CASSKRRQGALTGTGELFF. CDR3 coding DNA: TGTGCCAGCAGTAAAAGGAGGCAGGGGGCGCTTACTGGCACCGGGGAGCTGTTTTTT.

This clone was recorded a few times. The chain recombines TRBV3-1 (or the pseudogene TRBV3-2) with TRBJ1-5, with TRBD1 matching over 8 bases. From germline, CDR1 is LGHDT and CDR2 YNNKEL (reference sequence). This CDR3 has 14 residues. J lost 4 bases, V lost 4 bases, and 3 bases had no gene match. CDR3 DNA sequence: TGTGCCAGCAGCCGAGGACAGGGAAATCAGCCCCAGCATTTT. The encoded protein is CASSRGQGNQPQHF.

This clone appeared a single time. This chain joins TRBV28 and TRBJ2-6, with TRBD2 as a possible D gene (5 bases). The CDR3 runs 15 residues. Trimming shortened V by 6 bases and J by 0 bases, and 9 bases separated the two germline ends. Germline-derived CDR1 and CDR2 are MDHEN and SYDVKM. CDR3 in amino acids: CASRAVYSGANVLTF. CDR3 DNA sequence: TGTGCCAGCAGAGCGGTATACTCTGGGGCCAACGTCCTGACTTTC.

CDR3 DNA: TGTGCCAGCAGCCCATCCGGGACATCATATGTGCAGTACTTC. Translating it yields CASSPSGTSYVQYF. This chain joins TRBV3-1 (or the pseudogene TRBV3-2) and TRBJ2-7; D is perhaps TRBD1 (6 bases). Looked up from germline, CDR1 is LGHDT and CDR2 is YNNKEL (reference sequence). This CDR3 has 14 residues. V dropped 4 bases and J dropped 9 bases, with 19 bases sitting between them.

About this clone: The same CDR3 can be traced to other DNA sequences in this sample. The J gene is TRBJ1-1, the V gene TRBV18; weak D call: TRBD1 (5 bases). This CDR3 spans 15 amino acids. The germline gives CDR1 KGHSH, CDR2 LQKENI. V was cut by 0 bases and J by 0 bases, with 8 bases left in between. CDR3 amino acids: CASSPPGGVNTEAFF. CDR3 DNA sequence: TGTGCCAGCTCACCACCGGGGGGGGTGAACACTGAAGCTTTCTTT.

The chain combines TRBV19 with TRBJ2-6; the D gene is possibly TRBD1 (5 bases). Trimming left V 9 bases short and J 4 bases short, with 10 bases between. Germline V gene lookup returns CDR1 LNHDA and CDR2 SQIVND (reference sequence). CDR3 length equals 13 residues. The CDR3 DNA follows: TGTGCCAGCGACAGCCCCGGGGCCAACGTCCTGACTTTC. Protein: CASDSPGANVLTF.

The chain has TRBV6-1 and TRBJ2-5, with 9 bases lining up with TRBD1. This CDR3 spans 17 amino acids. V trimming: 2 bases; J trimming: 5 bases; junction bases outside the gene matches: 12. Per germline, CDR1 MNHNS and CDR2 SASEGT. CDR3 coding DNA: TGTGCCAGCAGTGAATGGGCTCCGACAGGGGGATGGGAGACCCAGTACTTC. Translation gives CASSEWAPTGGWETQYF.

J is TRBJ2-1 and V is TRBV9, with D possibly TRBD1 on 7 matching bases. The germline CDR1 and CDR2 sequences are SGDLS and YYNGEE. This CDR3 comprises 16 residues. V was shortened by 4 bases and J by 8 bases, with 22 bases between the two germline ends. CDR3 bases: TGTGCCAGCAGCTCGCGGGGTTGGGGGGACAGCGATGAGCAGTTCTTC. Protein product: CASSSRGWGDSDEQFF. Using reference TRBV9 and TRBJ2-1 for the parts outside the CDR3, the full variable domain is DSGVTQTPKHLITATGQRVTLRCSPRSGDLSVYWYQQSLDQGLQFLIQYYNGEERAKGNILERFSAQQFPDLHSELNLSSLELGDSALYFCASSSRGWGDSDEQFFGPGTRLTVL.

This chain links TRBV9 with TRBJ1-3, with D possibly TRBD1 on 6 matching bases. The CDR3 is 14 residues long. Per the germline V gene, CDR1 is SGDLS and CDR2 is YYNGEE. Deletions cut 0 bases from V and 5 bases from J, with 9 bases between. CDR3 amino acids: CASSVEDRRNTIYF. The DNA of the CDR3 is TGTGCCAGCAGCGTAGAGGACAGAAGAAACACCATATATTTT.

The V and J genes are TRBV6-2 or TRBV6-3 and TRBJ2-5; 7 bases line up with TRBD1. From germline, CDR1 is MNHEY and CDR2 SVGEGT. The CDR3 extends over 15 amino acids. Losses at the gene ends were 3 bases for V and 3 bases for J; bases not matched to a gene: 7. This CDR3 is CASSYIRDRKETQYF. For the CDR3, the DNA is TGTGCCAGCAGTTATATTCGGGACAGAAAAGAGACCCAGTACTTC.

The chain recombines TRBV3-1 (or the pseudogene TRBV3-2) with TRBJ1-5; TRBD1 might be the D (6 bases). Trimming removed 0 bases from V and 7 bases from J, with 13 bases in between. This CDR3 is 15 amino acids long. The V gene's germline CDR1 is LGHDT and CDR2 YNNKEL (reference sequence). This CDR3 reads CASSQDNRVNQPQHF. In nucleotides, the CDR3 is TGTGCCAGCAGCCAAGATAACAGGGTAAACCAGCCCCAGCATTTT.

The J gene is TRBJ1-1, the V gene TRBV7-2; D may be TRBD1 (6 bases). V was shortened by 1 base and J by 10 bases, with 19 bases between the two germline ends. CDR1 and CDR2 from the germline V gene are SGHTA and FQGNSA. The CDR3 covers 15 residues. Here the CDR3 DNA reads TGTGCCAGCAGCTTAGGGGGGCGGAGGACCGAGGGAGCTTTCTTT. Its protein product is CASSLGGRRTEGAFF.

The CDR3 DNA reads TGTGCCAGCAGTTTATATTCGGGGGATGAGCAGTTCTTC. This codes for CASSLYSGDEQFF. V and J are TRBV12-3 or TRBV12-4 and TRBJ2-1, with D perhaps matching TRBD2 (6 bases). V was trimmed by 2 bases and J by 8 bases, leaving 10 bases between them. This CDR3 contains 13 residues.

This clone occurred a few times. The chain links TRBV9 to TRBJ2-1, with 15 nucleotides matching TRBD2. The CDR3 sequence is 17 residues long. From germline, CDR1 is SGDLS and CDR2 YYNGEE. With 3 bases clipped from V and 4 bases from J, the junction kept 5 bases outside the gene matches. DNA for the CDR3: TGTGCCAGCAGCGCCCCGGGGACTAGCGGGGGGTACAATGAGCAGTTCTTC. Translated: CASSAPGTSGGYNEQFF.

The V gene is TRBV29-1, the J gene TRBJ2-2; tentative D call: TRBD1 (7 bases). From germline, CDR1 is SQVTM and CDR2 ANQGSEA. The CDR3 runs 12 residues. The V gene lost 7 bases and the J gene lost 7 bases, with 13 bases spanning the gap. DNA of the CDR3: TGCAGCGGGAAGCAGGGGGGCGGGGAGCTGTTTTTT. Amino acid sequence: CSGKQGGGELFF.

The CDR3 reads CASSVDDGTGRYEQYF. CDR3 DNA: TGTGCCAGCAGCGTAGACGACGGGACAGGGAGGTACGAGCAGTACTTC. V usage is TRBV9 and J usage is TRBJ2-7, with 9 bases lining up with TRBD1. The CDR3 loop spans 16 amino acids. CDR1 and CDR2 (germline): SGDLS, YYNGEE. V dropped 0 bases and J dropped 4; count of bases not matched to a gene: 8.

CDR3 DNA: TGTGCCTGGAGTGTAACTCAGGGACAGAATTCACCCCTCCACTTT. It specifies CAWSVTQGQNSPLHF. This sequence joins TRBV30 and TRBJ1-6, with 7 bases that match TRBD1. The germline V gene encodes CDR1 GTSNPN and CDR2 SVGIG (reference sequence). The CDR3 is 15 amino acids. V lost 0 bases and J lost 7; bases outside the gene matches: 6.

The chain couples TRBV3-1 (or the pseudogene TRBV3-2) to TRBJ2-2, with TRBD2 matching over 9 bases. Germline V gene lookup returns CDR1 LGHDT and CDR2 YNNKEL (reference sequence). The CDR3 runs 13 residues. Trimming removed 9 bases from V and 5 bases from J; junction bases left unmatched: 4. CDR3 in DNA: TGTGCCAGTAGCGGGAGATCGACCGGGGAGCTGTTTTTT. Protein sequence: CASSGRSTGELFF.

The rearrangement joins TRBV5-1 to TRBJ2-5; 9 bases match TRBD1. With 2 bases clipped from V and 2 bases from J, the junction kept 4 bases outside the gene matches. The germline V gene encodes CDR1 SGHRS and CDR2 YFSETQ. The CDR3 is 15 residues long. CDR3 sequence (DNA): TGCGCCAGCAGCTTCGAGACAGGGGGACAAGAGACCCAGTACTTC. Its translation: CASSFETGGQETQYF.

The chain combines TRBV29-1 with TRBJ1-1, with D possibly matching TRBD1 (6 bases). Trimming removed 7 bases at V and 0 bases at J, with 15 bases between. Germline CDR1 SQVTM, CDR2 ANQGSEA. CDR3 length: 14 amino acids. The CDR3 bases are TGCAGCGGGGAACAGGGCCCAATGAACACTGAAGCTTTCTTT. It translates to CSGEQGPMNTEAFF.

This chain joins TRBV12-3 or TRBV12-4 and TRBJ1-4, with D possibly matching TRBD1 (6 bases). The V end lost 5 bases, the J end lost 7 bases, and 11 bases lay between the germline ends. This CDR3 region has 13 residues. CDR3 protein: CASSNRVGEKLFF. The CDR3 DNA is TGTGCCAGCAGTAACAGGGTCGGTGAAAAACTGTTTTTT.

The chain links TRBV28 to TRBJ1-5; TRBD1 agrees at 7 bases. CDR1 and CDR2 (germline): MDHEN, SYDVKM. The trim removed 5 bases at V and 2 bases at J, leaving 6 bases unmatched. This CDR3 has 15 amino acids. The CDR3 loop is CASSPQGGGNQPQHF. The CDR3 nucleotides read TGTGCCAGCAGTCCCCAGGGGGGTGGCAATCAGCCCCAGCATTTT.

The V call is TRBV28, the J call TRBJ2-5; 7 nucleotides align to TRBD1. The CDR3 length is 14 residues. Germline CDR1 reads MDHEN; CDR2 reads SYDVKM. With V trimmed by 7 bases and J by 9 bases, 14 bases remained unmatched. The CDR3: CASNEGTAWSSQYF. The CDR3 nucleotides are TGTGCCAGCAACGAAGGGACAGCGTGGAGTTCCCAGTACTTC.

This clone was found once. The chain carries TRBV18 and TRBJ1-4; TRBD1 agrees at 7 bases. The CDR3 totals 14 residues. The junction had 3 bases not matched to a gene; V was cut back by 0 bases and J by 8 bases. Germline V gene lookup returns CDR1 KGHSH and CDR2 LQKENI. Written as DNA, the CDR3 is TGTGCCAGCTCACCACCCGCGGACAGGGAAAAACTGTTTTTT. Its translation is CASSPPADREKLFF.

A single count supports this clone. V gene TRBV30 combines with J gene TRBJ2-2; 7 bases line up with TRBD1. V lost 2 bases, J lost 6 bases, and 9 bases stayed unmatched. The CDR3 extends over 15 amino acids. Germline CDR1 and CDR2: GTSNPN and SVGIG (reference sequence). In DNA, the CDR3 is TGTGCCTGGAGTCGGGGACAGACCCTGGCCGGGGAGCTGTTTTTT. Its protein product is CAWSRGQTLAGELFF.

The chain joins TRBV3-1 (or the pseudogene TRBV3-2) to TRBJ1-2, with D unresolved. The CDR3 runs 16 residues. V lost 0 bases and J 0 bases, leaving 11 bases between the germline ends. Germline lookup yields CDR1 LGHDT and CDR2 YNNKEL (reference sequence). CDR3 sequence: CASSQDQVRTNYGYTF. The CDR3 DNA reads TGTGCCAGCAGCCAAGATCAAGTCAGGACTAACTATGGCTACACCTTC.

The CDR3 DNA follows: TGTGCCAGCAGTTCCCCAACTAGGACTGAGCAGTTCTTC. This encodes CASSSPTRTEQFF. The V gene is TRBV12-3 or TRBV12-4, the J gene TRBJ2-1; a possible D gene is TRBD2 (5 bases). V was cut by 4 bases and J by 9 bases, with 13 bases left in between. The CDR3 is made up of 13 amino acids.

This clone was seen a single time. The V and J genes are TRBV4-3 and TRBJ1-4, with D maybe TRBD1 (5 bases). Germline V lookup: CDR1 LGHNA, CDR2 YSLEER. Trimming took off 0 bases at V and 8 bases at J, with 13 bases between the two ends. This CDR3 is 15 amino acids long. CDR3 amino acids: CASSQDWGREEKLFF. In DNA form, the CDR3 reads TGCGCCAGCAGCCAAGATTGGGGCAGGGAAGAAAAACTGTTTTTT.

The V and J genes are TRBV3-1 (or the pseudogene TRBV3-2) and TRBJ1-5, with 8 bases that match TRBD1. The CDR3 length is 17 residues. The J segment lost 2 bases and the V segment lost 1 base, leaving 7 bases of the junction unmatched. Germline assignment: CDR1 LGHDT and CDR2 YNNKEL (reference sequence). Here the CDR3 reads CASSQGAGGRGNQPQHF. The CDR3 region has the DNA TGTGCCAGCAGCCAAGGGGCAGGGGGCCGTGGCAATCAGCCCCAGCATTTT.

This chain joins TRBV3-1 (or the pseudogene TRBV3-2) and TRBJ1-2; a weak D match, TRBD1 (6 bases). The V end lost 11 bases, the J end lost 5 bases, and 15 bases lay between the germline ends. From germline, CDR1 is LGHDT and CDR2 YNNKEL (reference sequence). The CDR3 runs 12 residues. CDR3 coding DNA: TGTGCCTCAGCCCGACAGGATTATGGCTACACCTTC. This gives the protein CASARQDYGYTF.